This TCR beta chain was profiled in a study of Ad26.COV2.S vaccination and SARS-CoV-2 variants. Study as a whole: Donor had been placed in the Ad26.COV2.S arm of the COV1001 trial. Participants got Ad26.COV2.S intramuscularly, once or twice 56 days apart.

The CDR3 extends over 13 amino acids. Germline V gene sequence: CDR1 SGHRS, CDR2 YFSETQ. Trimming took 4 bases from V and 5 from J, leaving 11 bases between them. Sequenced by immunoSEQ multiplex PCR; TCRdb stores in-frame clones only, minus some. The table includes 380,000 or so clones, about four fifths detected once. Treatment specified: approximately 18 received Ad26.COV2.S at low or high dose, single or two shots; several received placebo; per-sample allocation not given. On day 63 after the first injection, vaccine and placebo recipients gave samples. This sequence joins TRBV5-1 and TRBJ2-3; D uncertain. The TCR originated in a person aged 18-60 years who received the Ad26.COV2.S COVID-19 vaccine or a placebo. Material: peripheral blood, obtained in a trial of Ad26.COV2.S vaccine versus placebo. The CDR3 is CASSPLREDTQYF. As DNA, the CDR3 is TGCGCCAGCAGCCCCCTGAGAGAAGATACGCAGTATTTT. Combining the CDR3 with reference TRBV5-1 and TRBJ2-3 gives the whole variable domain KAGVTQTPRYLIKTRGQQVTLSCSPISGHRSVSWYQQTPGQGLQFLFEYFSETQRNKGNFPGRFSGRQFSNSRSEMNVSTLELGDSALYLCASSPLREDTQYFGPGTRLTVL.